This paragraph covers one T cell receptor beta chain sequence. Its matching antigen is unknown. Clones were read by immunoSEQ multiplex PCR, and TCRdb kept only the in-frame ones, dropping some. The table shows some 200,000 clones, with approximately 90% occurring only once. This record comes from a study of T cell responses to AZD1222 COVID-19 vaccine. Findings of the study overall: Repertoires were sampled only after the peak T cell response.

This receptor was obtained from an adult who received the AZD1222 COVID-19 vaccine. This specimen was peripheral blood, taken 28 days after the second AZD1222 dose.

For the CDR3, the DNA is TGCGCCAGCAGCTTCCCCGGGACAGGGGAGGATACGCAGTATTTT. It encodes CASSFPGTGEDTQYF. The V and J genes are TRBV5-1 and TRBJ2-3, with 10 nucleotides matching TRBD1. The CDR3 is 15 amino acids. Germline V gene lookup returns CDR1 SGHRS and CDR2 YFSETQ. The ends lost 2 bases at V and 6 bases at J; junction bases unmatched: 6.